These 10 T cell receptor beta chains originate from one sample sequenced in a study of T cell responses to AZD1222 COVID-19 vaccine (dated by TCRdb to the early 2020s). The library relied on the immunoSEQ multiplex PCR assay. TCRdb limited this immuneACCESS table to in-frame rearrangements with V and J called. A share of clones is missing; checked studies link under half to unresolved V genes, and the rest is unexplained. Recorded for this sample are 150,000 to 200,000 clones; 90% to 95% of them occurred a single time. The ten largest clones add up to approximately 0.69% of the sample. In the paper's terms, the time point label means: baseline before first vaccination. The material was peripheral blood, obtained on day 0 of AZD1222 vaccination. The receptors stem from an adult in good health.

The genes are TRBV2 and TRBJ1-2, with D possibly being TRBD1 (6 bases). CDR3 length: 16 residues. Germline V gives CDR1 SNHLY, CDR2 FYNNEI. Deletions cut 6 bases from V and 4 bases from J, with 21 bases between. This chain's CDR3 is CASRDSEVLAAYGYTF. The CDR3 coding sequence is TGTGCCAGCAGGGACAGTGAGGTGCTTGCGGCCTATGGCTACACCTTC.

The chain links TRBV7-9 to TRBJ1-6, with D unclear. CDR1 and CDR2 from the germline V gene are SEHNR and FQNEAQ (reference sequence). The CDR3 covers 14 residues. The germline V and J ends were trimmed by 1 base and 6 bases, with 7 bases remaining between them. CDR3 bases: TGTGCCAGCAGCTTAGAAGGCAGTAATTCACCCCTCCACTTT. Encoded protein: CASSLEGSNSPLHF.

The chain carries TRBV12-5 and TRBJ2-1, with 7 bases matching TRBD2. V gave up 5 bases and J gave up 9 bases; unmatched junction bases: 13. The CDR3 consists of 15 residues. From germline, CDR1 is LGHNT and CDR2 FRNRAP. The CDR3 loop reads CASGTGTMGSAEQFF. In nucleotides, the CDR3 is TGTGCTAGTGGTACCGGGACTATGGGGTCTGCTGAGCAGTTCTTC.

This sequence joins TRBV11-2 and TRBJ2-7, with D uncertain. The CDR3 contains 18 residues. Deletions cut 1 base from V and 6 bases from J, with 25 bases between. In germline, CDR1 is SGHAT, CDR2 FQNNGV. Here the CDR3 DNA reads TGTGCCAGCAGCTTAGTTAGAGGTAGAGTCATAGAAACCTCCGAGCAGTACTTC. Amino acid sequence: CASSLVRGRVIETSEQYF. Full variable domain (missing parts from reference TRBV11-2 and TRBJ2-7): EAGVAQSPRYKIIEKRQSVAFWCNPISGHATLYWYQQILGQGPKLLIQFQNNGVVDDSQLPKDRFSAERLKGVDSTLKIQPAKLEDSAVYLCASSLVRGRVIETSEQYFGPGTRLTVT.

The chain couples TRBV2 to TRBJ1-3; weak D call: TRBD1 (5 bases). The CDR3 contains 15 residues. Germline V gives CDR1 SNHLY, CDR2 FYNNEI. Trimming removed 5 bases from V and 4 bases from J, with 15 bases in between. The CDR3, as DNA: TGTGCCAGCAGTTCTCCGGGACGGACAGGAAACACCATATATTTT. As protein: CASSSPGRTGNTIYF.

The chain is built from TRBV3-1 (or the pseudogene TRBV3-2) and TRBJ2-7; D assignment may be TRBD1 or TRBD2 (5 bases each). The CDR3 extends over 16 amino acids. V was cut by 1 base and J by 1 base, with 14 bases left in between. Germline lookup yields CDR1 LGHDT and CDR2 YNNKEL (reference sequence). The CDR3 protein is CASSQGEGRTSYEQYF. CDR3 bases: TGTGCCAGCAGCCAAGGAGAGGGGCGGACTTCCTACGAGCAGTACTTC.

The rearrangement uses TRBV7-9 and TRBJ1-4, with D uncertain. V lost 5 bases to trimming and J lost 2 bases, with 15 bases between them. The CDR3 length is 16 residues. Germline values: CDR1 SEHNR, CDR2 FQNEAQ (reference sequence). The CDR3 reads CASSPGDGSTNEKLFF. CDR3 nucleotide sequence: TGTGCCAGCAGCCCCGGTGACGGGTCGACTAATGAAAAACTGTTTTTT. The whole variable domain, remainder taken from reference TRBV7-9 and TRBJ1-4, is DTGVSQNPRHKITKRGQNVTFRCDPISEHNRLYWYRQTLGQGPEFLTYFQNEAQLEKSRLLSDRFSAERPKGSFSTLEIQRTEQGDSAMYLCASSPGDGSTNEKLFFGSGTQLSVL.

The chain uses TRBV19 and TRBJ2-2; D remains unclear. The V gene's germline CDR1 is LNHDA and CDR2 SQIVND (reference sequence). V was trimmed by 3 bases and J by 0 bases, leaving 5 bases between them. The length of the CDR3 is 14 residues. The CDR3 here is CASSMRSNTGELFF. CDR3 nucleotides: TGTGCCAGTAGTATGAGGTCGAACACCGGGGAGCTGTTTTTT.

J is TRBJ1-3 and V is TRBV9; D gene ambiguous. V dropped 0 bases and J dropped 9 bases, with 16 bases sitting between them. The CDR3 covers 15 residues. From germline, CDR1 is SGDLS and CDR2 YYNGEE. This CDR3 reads CASSVENGLGGTIYF. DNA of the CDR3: TGTGCCAGCAGCGTAGAAAACGGATTAGGTGGCACCATATATTTT.

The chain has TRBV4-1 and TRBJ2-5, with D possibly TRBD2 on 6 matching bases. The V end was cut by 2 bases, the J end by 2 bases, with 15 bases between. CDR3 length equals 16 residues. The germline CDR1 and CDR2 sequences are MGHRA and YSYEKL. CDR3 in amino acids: CASSQPVLAGQETQYF. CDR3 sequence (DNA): TGCGCCAGCAGCCAACCGGTACTGGCGGGGCAAGAGACCCAGTACTTC.